The sequence of this TCR beta chain was determined in a study of blood T cells in healthy people across ages. Study-wide results and caveats: TCR beta diversity, measured per million T cells, fell in a roughly linear way with age.

The V end was cut by 0 bases, the J end by 4 bases, with 13 bases between. Germline CDR1 reads SGHAT; CDR2 reads FQNNGV. The CDR3 has 16 amino acids. This clonotype was seen a few times. The antigen is undetermined. Every sample gave at least 5 micrograms of total RNA when it was extracted. Using a J-beta primer mix together with a sample-barcoded 5' primer, a second PCR was run for roughly 6 to 11 cycles. TCRdb called the 5' RACE reads again in MiXCR, with one record for every CDR3 protein. In the table there are some 1.8 million distinct CDR3 sequences, about two fifths of which are singletons. The sequencing sample was made of blood. The clonotype originates from a human donor in good health. The chain employs TRBV11-2 and TRBJ2-1; D may be TRBD2 (7 bases). The CDR3 sequence is CASSLDRGAAYNEQFF. CDR3 in DNA: TGTGCCAGCAGCTTAGACCGGGGGGCCGCATACAATGAGCAGTTCTTC.